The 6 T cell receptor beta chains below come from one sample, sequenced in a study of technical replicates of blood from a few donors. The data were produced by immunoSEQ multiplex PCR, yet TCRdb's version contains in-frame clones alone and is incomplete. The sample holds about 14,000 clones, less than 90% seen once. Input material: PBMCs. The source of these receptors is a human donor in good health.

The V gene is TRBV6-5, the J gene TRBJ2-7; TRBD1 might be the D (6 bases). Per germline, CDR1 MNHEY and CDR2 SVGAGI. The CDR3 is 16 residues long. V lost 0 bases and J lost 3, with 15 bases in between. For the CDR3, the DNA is TGTGCCAGCAGTTACTCGATAACGGGACACCTCTACGAGCAGTACTTC. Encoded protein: CASSYSITGHLYEQYF.

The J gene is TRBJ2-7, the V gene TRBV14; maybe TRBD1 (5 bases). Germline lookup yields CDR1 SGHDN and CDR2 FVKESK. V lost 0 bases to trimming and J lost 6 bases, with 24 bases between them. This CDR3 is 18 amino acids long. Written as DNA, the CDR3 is TGTGCCAGCAGCCAAGATGCTCCGAACAGGCATGTAACTGGCGAGCAGTACTTC. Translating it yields CASSQDAPNRHVTGEQYF.

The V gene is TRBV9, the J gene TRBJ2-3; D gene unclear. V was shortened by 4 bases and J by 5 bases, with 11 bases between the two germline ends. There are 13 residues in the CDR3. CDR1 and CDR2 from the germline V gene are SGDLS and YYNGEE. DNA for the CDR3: TGTGCCAGCAGCTTACGTCCAGAAGATACGCAGTATTTT. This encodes CASSLRPEDTQYF.

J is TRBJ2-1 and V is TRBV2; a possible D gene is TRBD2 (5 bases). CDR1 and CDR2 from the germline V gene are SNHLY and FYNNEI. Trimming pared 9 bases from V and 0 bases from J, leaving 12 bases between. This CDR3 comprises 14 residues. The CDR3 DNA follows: TGTGCCAGTCCGAGGAGGAACTCCTACAATGAGCAGTTCTTC. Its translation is CASPRRNSYNEQFF.

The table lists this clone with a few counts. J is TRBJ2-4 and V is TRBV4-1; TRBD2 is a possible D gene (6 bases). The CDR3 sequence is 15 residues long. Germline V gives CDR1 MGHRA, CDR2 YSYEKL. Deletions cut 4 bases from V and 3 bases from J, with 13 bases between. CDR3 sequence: CASSLGGLGKNIQYF. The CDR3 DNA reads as TGCGCCAGCAGCCTTGGGGGGTTGGGCAAAAACATTCAGTACTTC.

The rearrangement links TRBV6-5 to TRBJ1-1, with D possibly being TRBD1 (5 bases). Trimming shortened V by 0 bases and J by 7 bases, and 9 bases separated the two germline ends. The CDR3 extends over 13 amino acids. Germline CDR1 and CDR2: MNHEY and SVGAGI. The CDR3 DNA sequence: TGTGCCAGCAGTTACTCCCAGGGTAATGAAGCTTTCTTT. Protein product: CASSYSQGNEAFF.